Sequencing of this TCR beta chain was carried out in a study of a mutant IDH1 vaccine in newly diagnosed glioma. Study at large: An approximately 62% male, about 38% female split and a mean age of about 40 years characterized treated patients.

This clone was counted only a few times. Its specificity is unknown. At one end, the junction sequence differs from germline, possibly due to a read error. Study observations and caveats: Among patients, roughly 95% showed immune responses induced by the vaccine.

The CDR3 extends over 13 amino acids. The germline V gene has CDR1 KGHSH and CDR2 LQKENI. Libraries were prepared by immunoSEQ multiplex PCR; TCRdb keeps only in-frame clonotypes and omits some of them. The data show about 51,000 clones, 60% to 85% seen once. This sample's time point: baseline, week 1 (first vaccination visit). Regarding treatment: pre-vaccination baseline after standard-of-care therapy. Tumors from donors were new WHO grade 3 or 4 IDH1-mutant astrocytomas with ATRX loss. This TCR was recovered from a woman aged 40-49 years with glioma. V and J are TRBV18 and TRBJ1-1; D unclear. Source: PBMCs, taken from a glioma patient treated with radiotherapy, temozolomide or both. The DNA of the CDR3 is TGTGCCAGCTCACCCGGGTTGAAGACTGAAGCTTTCTTT. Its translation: CASSPGLKTEAFF.